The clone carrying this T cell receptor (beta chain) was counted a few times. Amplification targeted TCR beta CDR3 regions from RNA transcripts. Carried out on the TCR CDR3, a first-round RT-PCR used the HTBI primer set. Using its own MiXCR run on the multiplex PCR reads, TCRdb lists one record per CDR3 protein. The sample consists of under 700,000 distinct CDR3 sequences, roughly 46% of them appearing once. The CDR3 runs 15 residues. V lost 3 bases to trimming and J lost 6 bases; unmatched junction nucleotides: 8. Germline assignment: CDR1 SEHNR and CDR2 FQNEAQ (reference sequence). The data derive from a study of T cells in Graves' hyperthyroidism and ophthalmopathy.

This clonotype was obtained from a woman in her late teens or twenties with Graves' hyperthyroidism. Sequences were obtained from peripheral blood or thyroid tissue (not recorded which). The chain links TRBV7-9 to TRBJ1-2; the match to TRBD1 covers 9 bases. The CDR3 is CASSLFKTGGDGYTF. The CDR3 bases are TGTGCCAGCAGCTTGTTCAAGACAGGGGGAGATGGCTACACCTTC.